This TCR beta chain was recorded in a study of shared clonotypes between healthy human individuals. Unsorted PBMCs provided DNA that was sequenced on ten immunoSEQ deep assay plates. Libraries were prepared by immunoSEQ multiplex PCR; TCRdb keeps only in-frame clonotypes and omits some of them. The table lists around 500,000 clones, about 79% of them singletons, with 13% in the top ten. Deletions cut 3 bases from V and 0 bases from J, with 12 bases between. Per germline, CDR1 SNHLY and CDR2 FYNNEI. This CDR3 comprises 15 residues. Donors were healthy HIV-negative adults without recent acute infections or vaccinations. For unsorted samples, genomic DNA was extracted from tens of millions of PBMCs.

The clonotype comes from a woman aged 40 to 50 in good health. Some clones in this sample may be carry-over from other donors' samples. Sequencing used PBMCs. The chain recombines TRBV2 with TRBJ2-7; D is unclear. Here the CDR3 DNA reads TGTGCCAGCAGTGATCCGGGCGCAAGCTCCTACGAGCAGTACTTC. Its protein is CASSDPGASSYEQYF.